This TCR beta chain was captured by sequencing in a study of OX40 agonist ivuxolimab in advanced cancers. Study context: People who had prior anti-PD-1, anti-PD-L1 or anti-CTLA-4 therapy could take part, and about 37% had some. There were three patients with partial responses, one having hepatocellular carcinoma and two cutaneous melanoma. Study-wide results and caveats: Averaged across samples, CD8+ T cells carried more expanded clones than CD4+ did.

Blood sampling took place at baseline, cycle 4 day 1, and cycle 7 day 1. This CDR3 has 16 residues. V trimming: 1 base; J trimming: 2 bases; junction bases outside the gene matches: 4. Germline V CDR1 and CDR2: SNHLY, FYNNEI. Sequencing was performed with immunoSEQ multiplex PCR; in TCRdb, only in-frame clones are kept and a portion is missing. The sample shows 80,000 to 85,000 clones, approximately 79% of them seen only once. A remark on this clone: What it recognizes is unknown.

This receptor was identified in an adult with an advanced solid tumor such as melanoma, head and neck, liver or kidney cancer. This chain links TRBV2 with TRBJ1-3; 8 nucleotides line up with TRBD1. The sequencing used CD4+ or CD8+ T cells sorted from blood, collected in a trial of the OX40 agonist ivuxolimab. The CDR3 is CASSEVYRGTGNTIYF. In DNA, the CDR3 is TGTGCCAGCAGTGAAGTCTACAGGGGGACTGGAAACACCATATATTTT.